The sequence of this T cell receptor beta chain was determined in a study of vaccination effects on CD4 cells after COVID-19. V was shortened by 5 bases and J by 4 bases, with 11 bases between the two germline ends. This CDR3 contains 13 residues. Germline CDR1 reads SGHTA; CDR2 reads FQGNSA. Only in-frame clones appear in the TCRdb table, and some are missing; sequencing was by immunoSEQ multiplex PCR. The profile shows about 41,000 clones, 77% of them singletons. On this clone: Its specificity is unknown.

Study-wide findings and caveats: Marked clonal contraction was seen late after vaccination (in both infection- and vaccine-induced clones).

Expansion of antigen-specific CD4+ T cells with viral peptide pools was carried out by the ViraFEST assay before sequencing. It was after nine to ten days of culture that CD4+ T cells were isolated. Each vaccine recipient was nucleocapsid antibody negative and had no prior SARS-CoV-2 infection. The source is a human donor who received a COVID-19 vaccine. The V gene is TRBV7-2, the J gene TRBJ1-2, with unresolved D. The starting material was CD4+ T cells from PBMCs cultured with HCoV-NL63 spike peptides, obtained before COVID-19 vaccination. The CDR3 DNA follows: TGTGCCAGCAGCAAGGCAGGCCTCTATGGCTACACCTTC. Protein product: CASSKAGLYGYTF. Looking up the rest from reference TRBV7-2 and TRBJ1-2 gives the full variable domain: GAGVSQSPSNKVTEKGKDVELRCDPISGHTALYWYRQSLGQGLEFLIYFQGNSAPDKSGLPSDRFSAERTGGSVSTLTIQRTQQEDSAVYLCASSKAGLYGYTFGSGTRLTVV.